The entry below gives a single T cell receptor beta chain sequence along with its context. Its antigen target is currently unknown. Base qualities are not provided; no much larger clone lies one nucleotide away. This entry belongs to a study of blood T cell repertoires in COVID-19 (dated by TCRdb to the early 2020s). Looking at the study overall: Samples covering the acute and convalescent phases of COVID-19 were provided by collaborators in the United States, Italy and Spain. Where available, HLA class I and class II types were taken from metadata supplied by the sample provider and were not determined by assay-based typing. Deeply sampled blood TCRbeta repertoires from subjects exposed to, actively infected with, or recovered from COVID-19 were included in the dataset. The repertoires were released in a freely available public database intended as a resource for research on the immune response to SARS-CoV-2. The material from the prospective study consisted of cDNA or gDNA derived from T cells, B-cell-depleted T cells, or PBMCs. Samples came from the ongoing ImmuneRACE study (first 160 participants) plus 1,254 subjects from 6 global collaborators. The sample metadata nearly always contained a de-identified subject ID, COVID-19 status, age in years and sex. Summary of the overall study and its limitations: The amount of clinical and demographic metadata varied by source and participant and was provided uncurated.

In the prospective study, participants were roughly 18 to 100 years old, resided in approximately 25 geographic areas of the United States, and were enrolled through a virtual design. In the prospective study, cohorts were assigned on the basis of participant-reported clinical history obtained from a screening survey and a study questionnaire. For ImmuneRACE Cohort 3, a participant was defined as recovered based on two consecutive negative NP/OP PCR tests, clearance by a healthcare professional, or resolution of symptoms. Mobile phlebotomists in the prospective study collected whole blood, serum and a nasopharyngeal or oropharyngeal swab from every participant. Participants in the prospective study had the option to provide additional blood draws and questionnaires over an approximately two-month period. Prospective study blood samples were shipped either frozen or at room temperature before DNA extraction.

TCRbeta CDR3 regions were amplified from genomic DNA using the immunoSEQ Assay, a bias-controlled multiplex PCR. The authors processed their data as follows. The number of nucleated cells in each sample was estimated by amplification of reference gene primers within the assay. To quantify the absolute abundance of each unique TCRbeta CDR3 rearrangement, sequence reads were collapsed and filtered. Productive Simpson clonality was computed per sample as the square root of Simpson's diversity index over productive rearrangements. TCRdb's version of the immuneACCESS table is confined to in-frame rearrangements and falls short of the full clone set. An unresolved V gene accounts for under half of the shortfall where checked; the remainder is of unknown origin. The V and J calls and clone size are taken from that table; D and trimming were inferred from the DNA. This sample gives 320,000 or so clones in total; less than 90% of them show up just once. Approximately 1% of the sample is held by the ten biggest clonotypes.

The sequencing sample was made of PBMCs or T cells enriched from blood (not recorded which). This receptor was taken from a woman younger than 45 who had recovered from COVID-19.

The nucleotide sequence reads TGCGCCAGCAGCCACAAGATCGGGGGGACTAGCGGGGCCCAGGGTACGCAGTATTTT. This codes for CASSHKIGGTSGAQGTQYF. Recombination joined TRBV4-1 with TRBJ2-3; 13 bases in the junction line up with TRBD2. The germline V gene encodes CDR1 MGHRA and CDR2 YSYEKL. Clipping removes 3 bases from V and 8 bases from J, with 17 as the unmatched junction base count. The CDR3, cysteine through phenylalanine, is 19 amino acids long. Only the CDR3 part of the read is kept: 57 bases, read in frame from the first base.